The rows below give T cell receptor beta chains drawn from one sample of a study of blood T cells in healthy people across ages. Each CDR3 protein gets one entry after TCRdb re-called the 5' RACE reads with MiXCR. The top ten hold about 3% of the sample, which has some 850,000 distinct CDR3 sequences, 20% to 30% seen once. These data also featured in a second study, about T cells of mothers and their children.

Sequences were obtained from blood. These receptors came from a boy younger than 18 in good health. Each CDR3 is given with its conserved first and last residue. D genes are given only for firm matches. Part of the rows lack a size; the others show once, few, many or a class for expanded clones.

J gene: TRBJ2-1
D gene: TRBD2
clone size: few
V gene: TRBV7-3
CDR3 protein: CASSLNPSGGNEQFF
CDR3 DNA: TGTGCCAGCAGCTTAAACCCTAGCGGGGGGAATGAGCAGTTCTTC

J gene: TRBJ2-5
D gene: TRBD1
clone size: once
V gene: TRBV5-1
CDR3 protein: CASSLFPSTGGGETQYF
CDR3 DNA: TGCGCCAGCAGCCTCTTTCCTTCGACAGGGGGCGGAGAGACCCAGTACTTC

J gene: TRBJ2-2
D gene: TRBD1
clone size: -
V gene: TRBV24-1
CDR3 protein: CATSDPGTGDTGELFF
CDR3 DNA: TGTGCCACCAGTGACCCTGGGACAGGGGACACCGGGGAGCTGTTTTTT

J gene: TRBJ2-5
D gene: -
clone size: few
V gene: TRBV9
CDR3 protein: CASGHPSQTQYF
CDR3 DNA: TGTGCCAGCGGACACCCGTCCCAGACCCAGTACTTC

J gene: TRBJ2-5
D gene: TRBD1
clone size: few
V gene: TRBV27
CDR3 protein: CASSFYRGDETQYF
CDR3 DNA: TGTGCCAGCAGTTTTTACAGGGGAGATGAGACCCAGTACTTC

J gene: TRBJ2-3
D gene: -
clone size: -
V gene: TRBV7-4
CDR3 protein: CASSLAFGRQETQYF
CDR3 DNA: TGTGCCAGCAGCTTAGCGTTTGGACGGCAAGAGACCCAGTACTTT

J gene: TRBJ2-5
D gene: TRBD2
clone size: few
V gene: TRBV4-1
CDR3 protein: CASSPEVAGVRGETQYF
CDR3 DNA: TGCGCCAGCAGCCCAGAGGTAGCGGGGGTAAGGGGAGAGACCCAGTACTTC

J gene: TRBJ2-7
D gene: TRBD1
clone size: -
V gene: TRBV27
CDR3 protein: CASSFRGRVRYEQYF
CDR3 DNA: TGTGCCAGCAGTTTCAGGGGGAGAGTTAGGTACGAGCAGTACTTC

J gene: TRBJ2-7
D gene: -
clone size: -
V gene: TRBV6-1
CDR3 protein: CASWEDLLYF
CDR3 DNA: TGTGCCAGCTGGGAGGACCTGCTGTACTTC

J gene: TRBJ2-3
D gene: TRBD2
clone size: few
V gene: TRBV20-1
CDR3 protein: CSARDRAGSTDTQYF
CDR3 DNA: TGCAGTGCTAGAGACCGAGCGGGGAGCACAGATACGCAGTATTTT

J gene: TRBJ1-4
D gene: TRBD1
clone size: -
V gene: TRBV14
CDR3 protein: CASSQGDRLPTNEKLFF
CDR3 DNA: TGTGCCAGCAGCCAAGGGGACAGGTTGCCAACTAATGAAAAACTGTTTTTT

J gene: TRBJ1-4
D gene: -
clone size: few
V gene: TRBV28
CDR3 protein: CASSSAATGMGIGEKLFF
CDR3 DNA: TGTGCCAGCAGTTCCGCCGCGACAGGAATGGGAATTGGTGAAAAACTGTTTTTT

J gene: TRBJ1-2
D gene: TRBD1
clone size: -
V gene: TRBV10-3
CDR3 protein: CAISESTGAVGYTF
CDR3 DNA: TGTGCCATCAGCGAATCGACAGGGGCGGTTGGCTACACCTTC

J gene: TRBJ2-3
D gene: TRBD2
clone size: few
V gene: TRBV20-1
CDR3 protein: CSARISGRTSIADTQYF
CDR3 DNA: TGCAGTGCTAGAATCTCGGGAAGGACTAGTATCGCAGATACGCAGTATTTT

J gene: TRBJ1-2
D gene: -
clone size: few
V gene: TRBV7-2
CDR3 protein: CASSLSRGYSYTF
CDR3 DNA: TGTGCCAGCAGCTTATCGAGGGGGTATAGCTACACCTTC

J gene: TRBJ2-7
D gene: TRBD1
clone size: -
V gene: TRBV7-8
CDR3 protein: CASSTRTGYEQYF
CDR3 DNA: TGTGCCAGCAGCACCCGGACAGGCTACGAGCAGTACTTC

J gene: TRBJ2-7
D gene: TRBD2
clone size: -
V gene: TRBV7-2
CDR3 protein: CASSLSVGGSPEQYF
CDR3 DNA: TGTGCCAGCAGCTTATCAGTCGGCGGGAGTCCCGAGCAGTACTTC

J gene: TRBJ2-3
D gene: TRBD2
clone size: -
V gene: TRBV5-1
CDR3 protein: CASSSLGLAGEPDTQYF
CDR3 DNA: TGCGCCAGCAGCTCTCTCGGTCTAGCGGGGGAACCAGATACGCAGTATTTT

J gene: TRBJ1-2
D gene: -
clone size: few
V gene: TRBV15
CDR3 protein: CATSRDRGTRAGNYGYTF
CDR3 DNA: TGTGCCACCAGCAGAGATCGTGGCACCCGAGCGGGAAACTATGGCTACACCTTC

J gene: TRBJ1-5
D gene: -
clone size: few
V gene: TRBV3-1
CDR3 protein: CASSRLQGGQPQHF
CDR3 DNA: TGTGCCAGCAGCCGATTACAGGGAGGTCAGCCCCAGCATTTT